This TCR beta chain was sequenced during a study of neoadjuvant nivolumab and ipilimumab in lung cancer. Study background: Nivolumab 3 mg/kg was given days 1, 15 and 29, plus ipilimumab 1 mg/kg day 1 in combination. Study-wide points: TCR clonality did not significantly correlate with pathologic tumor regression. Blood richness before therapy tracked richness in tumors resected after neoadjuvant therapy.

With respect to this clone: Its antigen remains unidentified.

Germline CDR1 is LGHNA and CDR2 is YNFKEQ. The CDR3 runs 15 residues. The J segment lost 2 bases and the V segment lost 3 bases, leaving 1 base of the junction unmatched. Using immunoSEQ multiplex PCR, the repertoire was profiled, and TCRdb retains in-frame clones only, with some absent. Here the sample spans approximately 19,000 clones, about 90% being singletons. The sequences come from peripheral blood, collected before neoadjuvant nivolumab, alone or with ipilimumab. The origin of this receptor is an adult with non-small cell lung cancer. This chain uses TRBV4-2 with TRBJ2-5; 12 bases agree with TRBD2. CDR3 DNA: TGTGCCAGCAGCCACCTAGCGGGAGGGCAAGAGACCCAGTACTTC. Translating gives CASSHLAGGQETQYF.